Below, 10 T cell receptor beta chains from the same sample are listed, as sequenced in a study of blood T cell repertoires in COVID-19. TCRdb's table, derived via immunoSEQ multiplex PCR, lists solely in-frame clones and lacks some. The sample contains approximately 140,000 clones, 80% to 90% of which appear only once. Input material: peripheral blood. Receptors originate from a human donor with acute or convalescent COVID-19. The donor label of this sample is uncertain.

The rearrangement links TRBV19 to TRBJ2-2, with D hard to call. Deletions cut 7 bases from V and 6 bases from J, with 18 bases between. This CDR3 spans 15 amino acids. Germline CDR1 is LNHDA and CDR2 is SQIVND (reference sequence). The CDR3 DNA follows: TGTGCCAGTACCCCCTACGGAGTTTTCCCCGGGGAGCTGTTTTTT. Translated, it gives CASTPYGVFPGELFF. The variable domain in full, with the rest retrieved from reference TRBV19 and TRBJ2-2, is DGGITQSPKYLFRKEGQNVTLSCEQNLNHDAMYWYRQDPGQGLRLIYYSQIVNDFQKGDIAEGYSVSREKKESFPLTVTSAQKNPTAFYLCASTPYGVFPGELFFGEGSRLTVL.

This rearrangement joins TRBV7-2 to TRBJ1-3; D unclear. The CDR3 runs 13 residues. V gave up 5 bases and J gave up 2 bases, with 7 bases separating them. Germline CDR1 is SGHTA and CDR2 is FQGNSA. The CDR3 DNA reads as TGTGCCAGCAGCCCAGTCCCTGGAAACACCATATATTTT. This gives the protein CASSPVPGNTIYF.

J is TRBJ1-2 and V is TRBV6-6; perhaps TRBD1 as D (5 bases). V was pared by 6 bases and J by 0 bases, with 11 bases between. The germline gives CDR1 MNHNY, CDR2 SVGAGI (reference sequence). The CDR3 covers 14 residues. For the CDR3, the DNA is TGTGCCAGCAGCGATAAGGGGTCTAACTATGGCTACACCTTC. Its translation: CASSDKGSNYGYTF.

The chain joins TRBV5-6 to TRBJ2-2, with a possible D match to TRBD2 (6 bases). Looked up from germline, CDR1 is SGHDT and CDR2 is YYEEEE. The length of the CDR3 is 18 residues. V was trimmed by 0 bases and J by 3 bases, leaving 18 bases between them. The CDR3 is CASSLGGAPGLYTGELFF. The CDR3 region has the DNA TGTGCCAGCAGCTTGGGTGGGGCACCGGGACTTTACACCGGGGAGCTGTTTTTT. Full variable domain (remainder filled in from reference TRBV5-6 and TRBJ2-2): DAGVTQSPTHLIKTRGQQVTLRCSPKSGHDTVSWYQQALGQGPQFIFQYYEEEERQRGNFPDRFSGHQFPNYSSELNVNALLLGDSALYLCASSLGGAPGLYTGELFFGEGSRLTVL.

The rearrangement joins TRBV19 to TRBJ1-5, with 10 bases lining up with TRBD1. Germline loops: CDR1 LNHDA, CDR2 SQIVND (reference sequence). Germline trimming cut 3 bases from V and 7 bases from J; bases unmatched to any gene: 9. The CDR3 is 16 amino acids. The CDR3, as DNA: TGTGCCAGTAGTATTTACCGGGACAGGGGCCGCCAGCCCCAGCATTTT. The encoded protein is CASSIYRDRGRQPQHF.

The V call is TRBV15, the J call TRBJ1-4, with D maybe TRBD1 (6 bases). Deletions cut 5 bases from V and 2 bases from J, with 12 bases between. Germline lookup yields CDR1 LNHNV and CDR2 YYDKDF (reference sequence). The CDR3 contains 15 residues. The CDR3 protein is CATSVARGTNEKLFF. The CDR3 DNA is TGTGCCACCAGCGTCGCCAGGGGTACTAATGAAAAACTGTTTTTT.

This clone has only a few counts. The CDR3 DNA reads TGTGCCAGCAGCGTAGCGTTGGCGGATTCACCCCTCCACTTT. Protein product: CASSVALADSPLHF. This sequence joins TRBV9 and TRBJ1-6; D gene ambiguous. Trimming removed 0 bases at V and 8 bases at J, with 9 bases between. The V gene's germline CDR1 is SGDLS and CDR2 YYNGEE. This CDR3 spans 14 amino acids.

This clone was seen only once. This rearrangement joins TRBV11-3 to TRBJ2-3; D is undetermined. This CDR3 comprises 15 residues. CDR1 SGHNT and CDR2 YENEEA come from the germline V gene. V lost 5 bases, J lost 5 bases, and 17 bases lay in between. In DNA, the CDR3 is TGTGCCAGCAGCCACAGCTCCAACTTTCGAGATACGCAGTATTTT. This gives the protein CASSHSSNFRDTQYF.

The V call is TRBV19, the J call TRBJ1-3; TRBD1 is a possible D gene (6 bases). Deletions cut 4 bases from V and 8 bases from J, with 12 bases between. Germline assignment: CDR1 LNHDA and CDR2 SQIVND (reference sequence). The CDR3 consists of 13 residues. CDR3 sequence reads: CASSTTGRDTIYF. The CDR3 DNA reads TGTGCCAGTAGTACCACAGGGAGAGACACCATATATTTT.

The chain is built from TRBV13 and TRBJ2-7; TRBD1 matches at 8 bases. V was pared by 3 bases and J by 5 bases, with 12 bases of the junction left unmatched. This CDR3 is built from 16 residues. Germline CDR1 PRHDT, CDR2 FYEKMQ (reference sequence). In DNA, the CDR3 is TGTGCCAGCAGCTTTCCAACCGGACAGGGATTCAACGAGCAGTACTTC. It yields the protein CASSFPTGQGFNEQYF.